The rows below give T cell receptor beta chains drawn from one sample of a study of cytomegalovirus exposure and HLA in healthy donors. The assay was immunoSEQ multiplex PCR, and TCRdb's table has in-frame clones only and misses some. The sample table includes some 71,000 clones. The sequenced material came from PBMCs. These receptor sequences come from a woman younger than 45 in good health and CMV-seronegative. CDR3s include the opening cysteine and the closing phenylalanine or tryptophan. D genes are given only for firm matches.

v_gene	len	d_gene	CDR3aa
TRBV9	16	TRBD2	CASSDPRSGGTGELFF
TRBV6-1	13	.	CASSEERGLEQFF
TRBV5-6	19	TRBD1	CASSLWGSGTDVYNSPLHF
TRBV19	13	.	CASSIAAPDTQYF
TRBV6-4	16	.	CASSDSRTPNTGELFF
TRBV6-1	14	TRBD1	CASTRQGRDVGYTF
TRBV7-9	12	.	CASSSLPEGAFF
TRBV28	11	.	CASTGGVEQYF
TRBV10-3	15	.	CAISETQGGDQPQHF
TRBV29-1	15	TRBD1	CSASDRGFMNTEAFF